This TCR beta chain was identified in a study of metastatic and nonmetastatic thyroid tumors. Findings and caveats of the study: Malignant thyroid tumors reportedly had TCR beta diversity that was significantly higher than in benign nodules, in blood and tumor.

Original data processing: The study built a papillary thyroid cancer distant-metastasis classifier from CDR3 differences across clinicopathological groups. TCRdb called clones again from the PCR reads with MiXCR. The V and J calls follow TCRdb's processing rather than the paper's. The repertoire holds more than 6,000 clones, with approximately 32% as singletons. On this clone: Its antigen remains unknown.

Each patient went into thyroid surgery without having received any treatment. This CDR3 contains 12 residues. CDR1 and CDR2 (germline): MNHEY, SMNVEV (reference sequence). The V and J ends lost 6 bases and 8 bases respectively, with 10 bases between them. The sequencing sample was made of adjacent normal tissue. The chain has TRBV27 and TRBJ2-2; TRBD2 might be the D (6 bases). The receptor was isolated from a female donor with papillary thyroid cancer or a benign thyroid nodule (not recorded which). Some clones in this sample may be carry-over from other donors' samples. The DNA for the CDR3 is TGTGCCAGCAGCCCGGGAGCAGGGGAGCTGTTTTTT. It yields the protein CASSPGAGELFF.